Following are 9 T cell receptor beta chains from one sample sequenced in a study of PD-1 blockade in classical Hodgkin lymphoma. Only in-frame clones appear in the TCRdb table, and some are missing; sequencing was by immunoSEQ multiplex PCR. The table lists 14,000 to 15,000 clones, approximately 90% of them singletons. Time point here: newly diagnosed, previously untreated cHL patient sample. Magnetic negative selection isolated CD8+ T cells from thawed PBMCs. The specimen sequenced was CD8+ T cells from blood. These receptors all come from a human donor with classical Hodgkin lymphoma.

The CDR3 is CASSLGRDQPQHF. CDR3 nucleotide sequence: TGTGCCAGCAGCTTGGGGCGGGATCAGCCCCAGCATTTT. The chain couples TRBV5-4 to TRBJ1-5; no reliable D call. The CDR3 length is 13 residues. V dropped 0 bases and J dropped 5 bases, with 6 bases sitting between them. Germline V gene sequence: CDR1 SGHNT, CDR2 YYREEE (reference sequence).

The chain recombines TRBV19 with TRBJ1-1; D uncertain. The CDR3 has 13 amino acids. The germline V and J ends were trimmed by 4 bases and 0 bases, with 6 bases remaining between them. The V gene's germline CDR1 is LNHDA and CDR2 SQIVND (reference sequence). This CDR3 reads CASSTWLNTEAFF. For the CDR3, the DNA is TGTGCCAGTAGTACCTGGCTGAACACTGAAGCTTTCTTT.

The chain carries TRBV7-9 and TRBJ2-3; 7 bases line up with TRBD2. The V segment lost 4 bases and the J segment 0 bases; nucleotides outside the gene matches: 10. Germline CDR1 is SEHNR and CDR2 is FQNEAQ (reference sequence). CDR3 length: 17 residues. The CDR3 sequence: CASSSPSSGASTDTQYF. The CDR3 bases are TGTGCCAGCAGCTCACCCTCTAGCGGAGCTAGCACAGATACGCAGTATTTT.

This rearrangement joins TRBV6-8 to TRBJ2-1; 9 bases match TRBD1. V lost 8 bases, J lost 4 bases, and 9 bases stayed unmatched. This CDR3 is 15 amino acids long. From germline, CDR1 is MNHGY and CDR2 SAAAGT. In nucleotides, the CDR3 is TGTGCCAGCGCCGCCGGGGACAGGGATTACAATGAGCAGTTCTTC. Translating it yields CASAAGDRDYNEQFF.

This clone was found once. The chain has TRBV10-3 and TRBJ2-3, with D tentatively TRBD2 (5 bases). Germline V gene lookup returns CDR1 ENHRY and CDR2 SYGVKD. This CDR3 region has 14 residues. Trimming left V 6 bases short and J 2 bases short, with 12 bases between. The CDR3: CAISLRDSTDTQYF. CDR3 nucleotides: TGTGCCATCAGCCTCCGGGATTCCACAGATACGCAGTATTTT.

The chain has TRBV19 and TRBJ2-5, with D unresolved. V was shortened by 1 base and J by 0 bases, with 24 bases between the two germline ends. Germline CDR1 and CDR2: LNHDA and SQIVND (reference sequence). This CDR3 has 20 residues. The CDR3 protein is CASSIGFKYSDSQNQETQYF. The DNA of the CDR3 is TGTGCCAGTAGTATAGGCTTCAAGTACAGCGACTCTCAAAACCAAGAGACCCAGTACTTC. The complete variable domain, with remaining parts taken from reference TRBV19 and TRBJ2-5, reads DGGITQSPKYLFRKEGQNVTLSCEQNLNHDAMYWYRQDPGQGLRLIYYSQIVNDFQKGDIAEGYSVSREKKESFPLTVTSAQKNPTAFYLCASSIGFKYSDSQNQETQYFGPGTRLLVL.

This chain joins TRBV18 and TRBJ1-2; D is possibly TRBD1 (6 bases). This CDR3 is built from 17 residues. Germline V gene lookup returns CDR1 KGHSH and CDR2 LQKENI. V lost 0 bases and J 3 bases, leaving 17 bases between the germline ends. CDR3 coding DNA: TGTGCCAGCTCACCACCCGTGCGGGGGCGCGTCCACTATGGCTACACCTTC. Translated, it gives CASSPPVRGRVHYGYTF.

CDR3 DNA sequence: TGCAGCGTTGAAGTGTTAGCGGGAGGTGGTACCTACAATGAGCAGTTCTTC. Residues: CSVEVLAGGGTYNEQFF. This chain connects TRBV29-1 to TRBJ2-1, with 10 bases aligning to TRBD2. The germline V gene has CDR1 SQVTM and CDR2 ANQGSEA. The V segment lost 1 base and the J segment 2 bases; nucleotides outside the gene matches: 8. This CDR3 region has 17 residues.

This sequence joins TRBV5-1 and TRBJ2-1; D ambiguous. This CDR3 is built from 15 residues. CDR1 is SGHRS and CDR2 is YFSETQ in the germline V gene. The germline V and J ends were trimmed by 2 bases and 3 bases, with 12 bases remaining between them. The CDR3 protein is CASSFSGEGYNEQFF. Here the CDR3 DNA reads TGCGCCAGCAGCTTTTCCGGAGAAGGCTACAATGAGCAGTTCTTC.